These T cell receptor beta chains were read from a single sample in a study of CD8 T cells in ankylosing spondylitis. TCRdb re-called the 5' RACE reads with MiXCR, one entry per CDR3 protein. Among 450,000 or so distinct CDR3 sequences listed, roughly 27% were seen once. The sequenced material came from blood, either unsorted or a sorted T cell fraction (not recorded which). Receptors were obtained from a male donor with ankylosing spondylitis. The CDR3 runs from the conserved cysteine through the conserved F or W. The D gene is left open where the match is weak. The size entry is marked missing in some rows and otherwise reads once, few, many or a size class.

J | size | D | V | DNA | CDR3
TRBJ1-5 | NA | NA | TRBV7-2 | TGTGCCAGCAGCTTGAGGGGGGCCGATCAGCCCCAGCATTTT | CASSLRGADQPQHF
TRBJ1-5 | few | NA | TRBV10-3 | TGTGCCATCAGTGAGTCGTTTGGGGTGACTAGCAATCAGCCCCAGCATTTT | CAISESFGVTSNQPQHF
TRBJ2-1 | NA | NA | TRBV5-1 | TGCGCCAGCAGCTTGGAGGCCCCTGGGTACAATGAGCAGTTCTTC | CASSLEAPGYNEQFF
TRBJ1-2 | few | NA | TRBV5-1 | TGCGCCAGCAGCTTGGAGTCCGGGACACTCTATGGCTACACCTTC | CASSLESGTLYGYTF
TRBJ2-3 | NA | TRBD1 | TRBV7-9 | TGTGCCAGCAGCTCGACAGGGTGGGCCTTAGATACGCAGTATTTT | CASSSTGWALDTQYF
TRBJ1-1 | once | NA | TRBV4-2 | TGTGCCAGCAGCCATTTGACGGGGGTTAGCACTGAAGCTTTCTTT | CASSHLTGVSTEAFF
TRBJ2-1 | few | NA | TRBV5-1 | TGCGCCAGCAGCTTTGGGGGGGCGGACAATGAGCAGTTCTTC | CASSFGGADNEQFF
TRBJ1-1 | NA | NA | TRBV27 | TGTGCCACCTCCAGGGGCGGCTGGTACACTGAAGCTTTCTTT | CATSRGGWYTEAFF
TRBJ2-2 | few | NA | TRBV11-1 | TGTGCCAGCAGGGCCCGACAGAACACCGGGGAGCTGTTTTTT | CASRARQNTGELFF
TRBJ1-2 | NA | NA | TRBV3-1 | TGTGCCAGTACCCGGTCGACGGGGGGCCACTATGGCTACACCTTC | CASTRSTGGHYGYTF
TRBJ2-1 | NA | TRBD1 | TRBV7-9 | TGTGCCAGCAGCCCGCCCGGGACAGGGGGTGTGAATGAGCAGTTCTTC | CASSPPGTGGVNEQFF
TRBJ1-1 | few | NA | TRBV20-1 | TGCAGTGCTGCGGGCAGGGGGAACACTGAAGCTTTCTTT | CSAAGRGNTEAFF
TRBJ1-1 | many | TRBD1 | TRBV25-1 | TGTGCCAGCAGTTTCGACAGGGGCTACACTGAAGCTTTCTTT | CASSFDRGYTEAFF
TRBJ2-1 | many | NA | TRBV11-2 | TGTGCCAGCAGCTTACACCCTAGCGATGAGCAGTTCTTC | CASSLHPSDEQFF
TRBJ1-1 | NA | NA | TRBV3-1 | TGTGCCAGCAGGTCCGGGTCGCAAGGGGCTGAAGCTTTCTTT | CASRSGSQGAEAFF
TRBJ2-5 | many | TRBD1 | TRBV9 | TGTGCCAGCAGCGGGACAGGGAGTACGGGGACCCAGTACTTC | CASSGTGSTGTQYF
TRBJ1-5 | few | NA | TRBV20-1 | TGCAGTGCTGGGGCTCAGGAGTATAGCAATCAGCCCCAGCATTTT | CSAGAQEYSNQPQHF
TRBJ2-1 | few | NA | TRBV7-9 | TGTGCCAGCAGCAACGGGGGACGGGATGAGCAGTTCTTC | CASSNGGRDEQFF
TRBJ1-4 | NA | NA | TRBV5-1 | TGCGCCAGCAGCGGACAAGCTAATGAAAAACTGTTTTTT | CASSGQANEKLFF
TRBJ1-4 | NA | TRBD1 | TRBV2 | TGTGCCAGCAGAGCCCGTCGGGGACAGCTCGGGCCTAATGAAAAACTGTTTTTT | CASRARRGQLGPNEKLFF
TRBJ1-1 | many | TRBD1 | TRBV5-1 | TGCGCCAGTAATCGGGGGACAGGGCCGGCGGGCACTGAAGCTTTCTTT | CASNRGTGPAGTEAFF
TRBJ2-1 | NA | TRBD1 | TRBV24-1 | TGTGCCACCAGTGATCCGAAAGACAGGGGACATGAGCAGTTCTTC | CATSDPKDRGHEQFF
TRBJ1-5 | NA | NA | TRBV3-1 | TGTGCCAGCAGCCTCCGAGGTTTTGGAAGCAATCAGCCCCAGCATTTT | CASSLRGFGSNQPQHF
TRBJ2-1 | few | NA | TRBV27 | TGTGCCAGCAGTTTATCGTGGACTACCAACAATGAGCAGTTCTTC | CASSLSWTTNNEQFF
TRBJ1-5 | few | NA | TRBV28 | TGTGCCAGCAGCCCAGGGTTGAGGTACCAGCCCCAGCATTTT | CASSPGLRYQPQHF
TRBJ1-4 | few | NA | TRBV24-1 | TGTGCCACCAGTGGGGATGCAACTAATGAAAAACTGTTTTTT | CATSGDATNEKLFF
TRBJ1-6 | few | NA | TRBV3-1 | TGTGCCAGCAGCCAAGCCGGGGGAAGGGATTCACCCCTCCACTTT | CASSQAGGRDSPLHF
TRBJ2-7 | NA | TRBD1 | TRBV15 | TGTGCCACCAGCAGAGCTGCGGGGACAGGGGCATCCTACGAGCAGTACTTC | CATSRAAGTGASYEQYF
TRBJ2-1 | NA | TRBD2 | TRBV5-1 | TGCGCCAGCAGCTTGAGCCTAGCGGGACAAGATGAGCAGTTCTTC | CASSLSLAGQDEQFF
TRBJ2-2 | NA | TRBD1 | TRBV5-1 | TGCGCCAGCAGCTGGGGACAGGGGAACACCGGGGAGCTGTTTTTT | CASSWGQGNTGELFF
TRBJ2-7 | NA | TRBD1 | TRBV4-2 | TGTGCCAGCGCCCGGGACAGGGGTTACGAGCAGTACTTC | CASARDRGYEQYF
TRBJ2-1 | NA | NA | TRBV20-1 | TGCAGTGCTAGAGCTTCGACCTGGGGTGGTGAGCAGTTCTTC | CSARASTWGGEQFF
TRBJ1-5 | few | NA | TRBV3-1 | TGTGCCAGCAGCCAAGGACAGGGCAATCAGCCCCAGCATTTT | CASSQGQGNQPQHF
TRBJ1-1 | few | NA | TRBV20-1 | TGCGGGGCAGACAGGAACACTGAAGCTTTCTTT | CGADRNTEAFF
TRBJ2-6 | few | TRBD1 | TRBV5-1 | TGCGCCAGCAAAGAGGGGGCCTTCGACTCTGGGGCCAACGTCCTGACTTTC | CASKEGAFDSGANVLTF
TRBJ2-1 | NA | NA | TRBV9 | TGTGCCAGCAGCGTAGTCAGGCGGGGAGTGAACAATGAGCAGTTCTTC | CASSVVRRGVNNEQFF
TRBJ1-1 | few | NA | TRBV7-2 | TGTGCCAGCACCCCGGGGATTATGAACACTGAAGCTTTCTTT | CASTPGIMNTEAFF
TRBJ2-3 | few | NA | TRBV20-1 | TGCAGTGCTACCCGTACAGATACGCAGTATTTT | CSATRTDTQYF
TRBJ2-2 | many | NA | TRBV28 | TGTGCCAGCAGCCTGACTCCCACCGGGGAGCTGTTTTTT | CASSLTPTGELFF
TRBJ2-1 | many | TRBD2 | TRBV4-1 | TGCGCCAGCAGCCAGGGACTAGCGGCCTACAATGAGCAGTTCTTC | CASSQGLAAYNEQFF
TRBJ2-4 | few | TRBD2 | TRBV12-3/TRBV12-4 | TGTGCCAGCAGTTTAGCGCTAGCGGGACTAGAGATTCAGTACTTC | CASSLALAGLEIQYF
TRBJ2-2 | many | NA | TRBV5-1 | TGCGCCAGCAGCTGGAACACCGGGGAGCTGTTTTTT | CASSWNTGELFF
TRBJ1-1 | few | NA | TRBV28 | TGTGCCAGCAGTTCGGCCGGCCTGTACACTGAAGCTTTCTTT | CASSSAGLYTEAFF
TRBJ2-1 | NA | TRBD1 | TRBV20-1 | TGCAGTGCTGTGCGGGACAGGCTAAACAATGAGCAGTTCTTC | CSAVRDRLNNEQFF
TRBJ1-1 | NA | NA | TRBV6-5 | TGTGCCAGCAGTTTTGCGGCAGGCTACATGAACACTGAAGCTTTCTTT | CASSFAAGYMNTEAFF
TRBJ2-3 | once | NA | TRBV19 | TGTGCCAGTAGCCTTGGAGGGACCGGTCTCACAGATACGCAGTATTTT | CASSLGGTGLTDTQYF
TRBJ2-7 | few | TRBD1 | TRBV29-1 | TGCAGCGTTGCTCGGAGACAGGGGGATAACGAGCAGTACTTC | CSVARRQGDNEQYF
TRBJ1-4 | NA | NA | TRBV6-1 | TGTGCCAGCAGACGACAGATTGCAACTAATGAAAAACTGTTTTTT | CASRRQIATNEKLFF
TRBJ2-7 | few | TRBD2 | TRBV29-1 | TGCAGCGTTGAAGAACGAGCGGGGAAGTACGAGCAGTACTTC | CSVEERAGKYEQYF
TRBJ2-1 | few | TRBD1 | TRBV29-1 | TGCAGCGTCTATGGAACGGGACAGGGGTACAATGAGCAGTTCTTC | CSVYGTGQGYNEQFF
TRBJ2-4 | few | NA | TRBV6-1 | TGTGCCAGCAGACCCGGGAAAAACATTCAGTACTTC | CASRPGKNIQYF
TRBJ2-3 | NA | TRBD2 | TRBV5-1 | TGCGCCAGCAGCTTAGTGGGAGGGCGCGCAGATACGCAGTATTTT | CASSLVGGRADTQYF
TRBJ2-5 | NA | TRBD2 | TRBV5-1 | TGCGCCAGCACCCCCGGCGGGGGTAGAGAGACCCAGTACTTC | CASTPGGGRETQYF
TRBJ2-3 | few | NA | TRBV4-1 | TGCGCCAGCAGCCAAGGGGAGTCAGATACGCAGTATTTT | CASSQGESDTQYF
TRBJ2-1 | once | NA | TRBV24-1 | TGTGCCACCAGTGATTCCGGTCCCCTCTCCTACAATGAGCAGTTCTTC | CATSDSGPLSYNEQFF
TRBJ1-6 | NA | TRBD1 | TRBV18 | TGTGCCAGCTCACCTATTACAGGGGGCCAATCACCCCTCCACTTT | CASSPITGGQSPLHF
TRBJ2-5 | NA | TRBD1 | TRBV12-3/TRBV12-4 | TGTGCCAGCACCTTCGGGGACAGGGATGAGGAGACCCAGTACTTC | CASTFGDRDEETQYF